A single sample gave rise to the 2 T cell receptor beta chains below, sequenced in a study of neurological immune-mediated disorders. TCRdb reprocessed the 5' RACE reads via MiXCR and lists one record per CDR3 protein. The table records 55,000 to 75,000 distinct CDR3 sequences, roughly an eighth of them present only once. Described time point: longitudinal time-point 1 (baseline). The sample was PBMCs. The receptors derive from a female donor with HTLV-1-associated myelopathy (HAM/TSP).

This clonotype was detected many times. The genes are TRBV6-5 and TRBJ1-1; 7 bases match TRBD1. This CDR3 has 14 residues. Germline V gene data show CDR1 as MNHEY and CDR2 as SVGAGI. V shed 7 bases, J shed 0 bases, and the junction held 5 bases outside the gene matches. For the CDR3, the DNA is TGTGCCAGCAAGCCACAGGGGATGAACACTGAAGCTTTCTTT. This translates into CASKPQGMNTEAFF.

This clonotype occurred many times. The rearrangement joins TRBV5-6 to TRBJ2-7; D is tentatively TRBD1 or TRBD2 (6 bases each). The CDR3 spans 14 residues. The germline CDR1 and CDR2 sequences are SGHDT and YYEEEE. V was trimmed by 3 bases and J by 6 bases, leaving 16 bases between them. CDR3 residues: CASSWGAAPAEQYF. In DNA form, the CDR3 reads TGTGCCAGCAGCTGGGGGGCAGCCCCTGCCGAGCAGTACTTC.